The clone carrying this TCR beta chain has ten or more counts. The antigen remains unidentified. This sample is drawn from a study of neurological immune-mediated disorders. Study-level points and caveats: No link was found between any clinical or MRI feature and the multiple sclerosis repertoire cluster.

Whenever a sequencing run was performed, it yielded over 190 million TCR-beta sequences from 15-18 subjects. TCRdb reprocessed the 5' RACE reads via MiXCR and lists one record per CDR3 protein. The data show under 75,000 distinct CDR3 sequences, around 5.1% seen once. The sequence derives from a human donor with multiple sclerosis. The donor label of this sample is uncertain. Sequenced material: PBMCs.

In DNA form, the CDR3 reads TGTGCCAGCAGCTTGCAGGGGGCCCAAGCGGGCTACACCTTC. The encoded protein is CASSLQGAQAGYTF. V usage is TRBV5-5 and J usage is TRBJ1-2; 8 bases are shared with TRBD1. CDR1 is SGHKS and CDR2 is YYEKEE in the germline V gene (reference sequence). V was clipped by 1 base and J by 8 bases; unmatched bases: 7. The length of the CDR3 is 14 residues.